This paragraph covers one T cell receptor (beta chain) sequence. The sample originates from a study of blood T cell repertoires in COVID-19. About the research overall: From T cells, B-cell-depleted T cells, or PBMCs came the material, which was cDNA or gDNA.

As processed by the authors: Estimated nucleated cell counts came from reference gene primer amplification. The table came from immunoSEQ multiplex PCR; TCRdb's copy has only in-frame clones and leaves some out. V and J calls and clone size follow that table, whereas D and trimming were derived from the DNA. The data contain over 120,000 clones, approximately 81% of them seen just once; the ten biggest clones take up 8.2%. Trimming cost V 5 bases and J 0 bases, with 15 bases left between them. CDR3 length equals 16 residues. Per the germline V gene, CDR1 is SGHAT and CDR2 is FQNNGV. Sequencing was performed on peripheral blood. The chain has TRBV11-2 and TRBJ2-3; no definite D call. The source of this sequence is a human donor in a cohort sampled during active COVID-19. Written as DNA, the CDR3 is TGTGCCAGCAGCCGCACACAGATAACTAGCACAGATACGCAGTATTTT. It codes for CASSRTQITSTDTQYF.